These 10 T cell receptor beta chains were all obtained from the same sample, sequenced in a study of PD-1 blockade in classical Hodgkin lymphoma. With no exception, relapse followed autologous stem cell transplantation in all patients, and brentuximab vedotin exposure varied. TCRdb keeps only in-frame clones here, not all; method: immunoSEQ multiplex PCR. The table lists 50,000 to 75,000 clones, 85% to 90% of them singletons. The source was peripheral blood mononuclear cells (PBMCs), collected at baseline. Every receptor here comes from a human donor with classical Hodgkin lymphoma.

The CDR3 sequence: CATSFGANVLTF. DNA of the CDR3: TGTGCCACCAGTTTTGGGGCCAACGTCCTGACTTTC. This chain links TRBV15 with TRBJ2-6; D is uncertain. Deletions cut 6 bases from V and 3 bases from J, with 3 bases between. The germline V gene has CDR1 LNHNV and CDR2 YYDKDF (reference sequence). The CDR3 is made up of 12 amino acids.

The V gene is TRBV28, the J gene TRBJ2-7; TRBD1 is a possible D gene (5 bases). The germline V gene encodes CDR1 MDHEN and CDR2 SYDVKM. This CDR3 comprises 13 residues. The V gene lost 10 bases and the J gene lost 2 bases, with 15 bases spanning the gap. CDR3 loop: CATQGGATYEQYF. The CDR3, as DNA: TGTGCCACCCAGGGCGGCGCAACCTACGAGCAGTACTTC.

V and J are TRBV18 and TRBJ2-1; TRBD1 matches at 9 bases. Per germline, CDR1 KGHSH and CDR2 LQKENI. The V segment lost 3 bases and the J segment 5 bases; nucleotides outside the gene matches: 11. The length of the CDR3 is 17 residues. The CDR3 DNA follows: TGTGCCAGCTCACCGAGTTCCGGGACAGGGAAACACAATGAGCAGTTCTTC. Its protein product is CASSPSSGTGKHNEQFF. The full variable domain, with the rest looked up from reference TRBV18 and TRBJ2-1, is NAGVMQNPRHLVRRRGQEARLRCSPMKGHSHVYWYRQLPEEGLKFMVYLQKENIIDESGMPKERFSAEFPKEGPSILRIQQVVRGDSAAYFCASSPSSGTGKHNEQFFGPGTRLTVL.

The chain carries TRBV5-8 and TRBJ1-5; tentatively, D is TRBD1 (6 bases). V lost 5 bases, J lost 7 bases, and 16 bases lay in between. Germline assignment: CDR1 SGHTS and CDR2 YDEGEE. This CDR3 spans 14 amino acids. The DNA for the CDR3 is TGTGCCAGCAGTAGGGGATTCAGGGGCCAGCCCCAGCATTTT. The encoded protein is CASSRGFRGQPQHF. The whole variable domain, filled in from reference TRBV5-8 and TRBJ1-5, reads EAGVTQSPTHLIKTRGQQATLRCSPISGHTSVYWYQQALGLGLQFLLWYDEGEERNRGNFPPRFSGRQFPNYSSELNVNALELEDSALYLCASSRGFRGQPQHFGDGTRLSIL.

The chain combines TRBV4-2 with TRBJ1-1; 7 bases fit TRBD1. Germline V CDR1 and CDR2: LGHNA, YNFKEQ. Germline trimming cut 2 bases from V and 10 bases from J; bases unmatched to any gene: 13. This CDR3 is built from 15 residues. Here the CDR3 DNA reads TGTGCCAGCAGCCAACCGGGACAGCGAAGGGTCAGAGCTTTCTTT. This translates into CASSQPGQRRVRAFF.

The chain uses TRBV2 and TRBJ2-7; tentative D call: TRBD1 (6 bases). Germline V gives CDR1 SNHLY, CDR2 FYNNEI. Between the trimmed V and J ends, which lost 4 bases and 4 bases, there was a span of 11 bases. The CDR3 contains 13 residues. The CDR3 here is CASSGDRLYEQYF. The CDR3 DNA is TGTGCCAGCAGTGGAGACAGGTTATACGAGCAGTACTTC.

The V and J genes are TRBV29-1 and TRBJ2-2; no reliable D call. The V gene lost 1 base and the J gene lost 3 bases, with 6 bases spanning the gap. The CDR3 is 13 residues long. Germline CDR1 and CDR2: SQVTM and ANQGSEA. The CDR3 DNA follows: TGCAGCGTTGAAGCCGGGTACACCGGGGAGCTGTTTTTT. Translation: CSVEAGYTGELFF.

V gene TRBV10-2 combines with J gene TRBJ1-6; D remains ambiguous. V gave up 4 bases and J gave up 5 bases, with 9 bases separating them. The CDR3 contains 14 residues. CDR1 WSHSY and CDR2 SAAADI come from the germline V gene. The CDR3 protein is CASSATGDNSPLHF. DNA for the CDR3: TGCGCCAGCAGTGCGACTGGCGATAATTCACCCCTCCACTTT.

For this clone: A junction boundary mismatches the germline segment, possibly from a read error. This rearrangement joins TRBV7-2 to TRBJ1-6, with D possibly being TRBD1 (5 bases). Germline CDR1 and CDR2: SGHTA and FQGNSA. The CDR3 runs to 16 residues. The CDR3 DNA follows: TGTGCCAGCAGCCTAGCGGGGGGATCCTATAATTCACCCCTCCACTTT. This sequence encodes CASSLAGGSYNSPLHF. Supplemented by reference TRBV7-2 and TRBJ1-6, the full variable domain reads GAGVSQSPSNKVTEKGKDVELRCDPISGHTALYWYRQSLGQGLEFLIYFQGNSAPDKSGLPSDRFSAERTGGSVSTLTIQRTQQEDSAVYLCASSLAGGSYNSPLHFGNGTRLTVT.

This chain joins TRBV7-9 and TRBJ2-5; possible D gene TRBD1, 6 bases. Trimming pared 1 base from V and 5 bases from J, leaving 14 bases between. Germline values: CDR1 SEHNR, CDR2 FQNEAQ (reference sequence). CDR3 length: 15 amino acids. CDR3 sequence reads: CASSLVGAPGETQYF. CDR3 in DNA: TGTGCCAGCAGCTTAGTGGGGGCCCCGGGGGAGACCCAGTACTTC. Supplemented by reference TRBV7-9 and TRBJ2-5, the full variable domain reads DTGVSQNPRHKITKRGQNVTFRCDPISEHNRLYWYRQTLGQGPEFLTYFQNEAQLEKSRLLSDRFSAERPKGSFSTLEIQRTEQGDSAMYLCASSLVGAPGETQYFGPGTRLLVL.